This T cell receptor (beta chain) came from a study of identical twins (dated by TCRdb to 2016 to 2018). Some background on the complete study: The study deep-sequenced TCR alpha and beta repertoires from monozygotic twins, unrelated adults of various ages and cord blood to test whether fetal clonotypes persist. Replicate twin experiments were performed at different times using different library preparation protocols to rule out contamination.

What the work shows at the level of the full study, not this receptor alone: A weaker excess of twin sharing was found in beta out-of-frame sequences because the signal-to-noise ratio was lowered by fewer shared sequences. Out-of-frame TCR alpha sequences shared between twins showed an excess of low generation-probability sequences compared with coincidental sharing between unrelated individuals. Abundant cord blood beta clonotypes carried fewer insertions; young adult naive repertoires showed a weaker similar trend, while memory repertoires showed none. In monozygotic twins, out-of-frame TCR alpha sharing was systematically underestimated by recombination models, although the models agreed with sharing between unrelated individuals. Because the same donors could not be followed over many years, conclusions were based on cross-sectional statistical analysis. Invariant T cells such as MAIT and iNKT could partly confound zero-insertion analyses, although diverse VJ usage argued against such confounding for most clonotypes.

The germline V gene supplies CDR1 MGHRA and CDR2 YSYEKL. V is cut back by 2 bases and J by 5 bases, with 4 bases in the junction unmatched. The CDR3 holds 16 amino acids from the cysteine to the phenylalanine. The CDR3 DNA has 48 bases and is translated from base 1. Every donor in the study was a healthy Caucasian. Regarding this clonotype: Its specific antigen is unknown. No base qualities exist here, and no much larger clone lies one base off it.

Library creation used 5' RACE. This sample was sequenced with an Illumina HiSeq 2000. A universal primer binding site was added through template switching, and the final cDNA carried a unique molecular identifier so that TCR cDNA molecules could be counted accurately. Specific primers in the conserved constant-segment region were used to synthesize first-strand cDNA for TCR alpha and beta chains. To control for contamination, each cDNA library was double barcoded with a SMART-Mk sample barcode plus Illumina barcodes. TruSeq adapter sequences along with Illumina sample barcodes were introduced in two successive PCR steps. Sequencing of the TCR alpha and beta cDNA libraries was done on the Illumina HiSeq platform using custom primers. For the original study's pipeline: MiGEC was used to process raw reads and extract unique molecular identifiers, and MiXCR was used to find CDR3 positions. Recombination models were inferred per individual with the repgenHMM and IGoR tools using an EM algorithm. The tcR package in R was used for shared clonotype analysis, with sharing normalized by the product of cloneset sizes. To study raw recombination without the effects of thymic and clonal selection, out-of-frame nonproductive sequences were analyzed. TCRdb reran the public reads through fastp at Q25 and MiXCR, keeping productive beta chains. Entries that share a CDR3 protein sequence are merged under the most common genes and DNA. The V and J calls shown here were made by TCRdb, not taken from the authors' results. The sample table holds around 1.7 million distinct CDR3 sequences, of which about 32% were seen once. Around 0.25% of the sample goes to the ten largest clones.

The sample taken for sequencing was cord blood. The chain uses TRBV4-1 and TRBJ1-6; 9 of the junction bases match TRBD1. The receptor comes from a newborn girl in good health. DNA sequence: TGCGCCAGCAGCCAAACTACAGGGGGCAATAATTCACCCCTCCACTTT. Translated, this gives CASSQTTGGNNSPLHF.